The 12 T cell receptor beta chains given below trace back to one sample, sequenced in a study of blood T cell repertoires in COVID-19. Clones were read by immunoSEQ multiplex PCR, and TCRdb kept only the in-frame ones, dropping some. Here the sample spans tens of thousands of clones, approximately 89% being singletons. Sequenced input: peripheral blood. Source of these receptors: a human donor in a cohort sampled during active COVID-19.

This clone was seen only once. The gene calls are TRBV12-3 or TRBV12-4 and TRBJ1-5; no firm D call. With 1 base removed from V and 6 bases from J, the gap between germline ends came to 4 bases. This CDR3 has 12 amino acids. CDR3 coding DNA: TGTGCCAGCAGTTTAGGAGTTCAGCCCCAGCATTTT. This codes for CASSLGVQPQHF.

The chain has TRBV5-4 and TRBJ2-3; weak D call: TRBD2 (5 bases). V lost 3 bases, J lost 6 bases, and 17 bases lay in between. Germline CDR1 and CDR2: SGHNT and YYREEE (reference sequence). The CDR3 totals 15 residues. The CDR3 here is CASSSPLAGSDTQYF. In DNA form, the CDR3 reads TGTGCCAGCAGCTCGCCCCTAGCTGGCTCCGATACGCAGTATTTT.

The chain employs TRBV7-9 and TRBJ1-2; 12 nucleotides match TRBD1. With V trimmed by 5 bases and J by 10 bases, 11 bases remained unmatched. This CDR3 contains 15 residues. Per germline, CDR1 SEHNR and CDR2 FQNEAQ (reference sequence). Here the CDR3 DNA reads TGTGCCAGCAGCCCCGGGACAGGGGGCGATATCCACTACACCTTC. Its protein product is CASSPGTGGDIHYTF.

V is TRBV6-1 and J is TRBJ1-5; 9 bases map to TRBD1. V gave up 2 bases and J gave up 0 bases; unmatched junction bases: 5. This CDR3 comprises 17 residues. Germline V gene lookup returns CDR1 MNHNS and CDR2 SASEGT. CDR3 nucleotides: TGTGCCAGCAGTGAACGGGGGACAGGGAATAGCAATCAGCCCCAGCATTTT. Amino acid sequence: CASSERGTGNSNQPQHF.

V gene TRBV2 combines with J gene TRBJ1-6; tentative D call: TRBD1 (5 bases). Trimming stripped 2 bases from V and 9 bases from J, with 14 bases between. CDR1 is SNHLY and CDR2 is FYNNEI in the germline V gene. The CDR3 has 15 residues. CDR3 DNA: TGTGCCAGCAGTGAAAACCGGGGGTATGTTTCACCCCTCCACTTT. Amino acid sequence: CASSENRGYVSPLHF.

The gene calls are TRBV5-1 and TRBJ1-1; TRBD1 matches at 8 bases. This CDR3 contains 14 residues. In germline, CDR1 is SGHRS, CDR2 YFSETQ. Trimming cost V 4 bases and J 1 base; bases outside gene matches: 3. The CDR3 reads CASSPGQENTEAFF. CDR3 nucleotides: TGCGCCAGCAGCCCGGGACAGGAGAACACTGAAGCTTTCTTT. The whole variable domain, filled in from reference TRBV5-1 and TRBJ1-1, reads KAGVTQTPRYLIKTRGQQVTLSCSPISGHRSVSWYQQTPGQGLQFLFEYFSETQRNKGNFPGRFSGRQFSNSRSEMNVSTLELGDSALYLCASSPGQENTEAFFGQGTRLTVV.

The V and J genes are TRBV27 and TRBJ1-4; TRBD1 agrees at 10 bases. The CDR3 runs 15 residues. The germline V gene encodes CDR1 MNHEY and CDR2 SMNVEV (reference sequence). J gave up 3 bases and V 6 bases, and 4 bases lay outside the gene matches. The CDR3 DNA reads TGTGCCAGCAGAAGACAGGGGGCTGCTAATGAAAAACTGTTTTTT. Residues: CASRRQGAANEKLFF.

The chain uses TRBV30 and TRBJ2-1, with D possibly matching TRBD2 (6 bases). The CDR3 totals 15 residues. Germline lookup yields CDR1 GTSNPN and CDR2 SVGIG (reference sequence). The V gene lost 0 bases and the J gene lost 4 bases, with 13 bases spanning the gap. CDR3 DNA: TGTGCCTGGAGTGTTGGCGGGGCCTATTACAATGAGCAGTTCTTC. Its protein product is CAWSVGGAYYNEQFF.

This sequence joins TRBV19 and TRBJ2-7; 10 nucleotides align to TRBD1. The length of the CDR3 is 14 residues. Germline V gene sequence: CDR1 LNHDA, CDR2 SQIVND (reference sequence). V was pared by 6 bases and J by 9 bases, with 11 bases of the junction left unmatched. CDR3 in DNA: TGTGCCAGTAGGGCGGGACAGGGGACGTTCTCGCAGTACTTC. Translated: CASRAGQGTFSQYF.

V and J are TRBV15 and TRBJ2-7; D unresolved. This CDR3 spans 13 amino acids. Trimming left V 1 base short and J 3 bases short, with 7 bases between. Per germline, CDR1 LNHNV and CDR2 YYDKDF (reference sequence). DNA of the CDR3: TGTGCCACCAGCAGAGGCGGATACTACGAGCAGTACTTC. Translating gives CATSRGGYYEQYF.

The chain recombines TRBV18 with TRBJ2-2; D unclear. From germline, CDR1 is KGHSH and CDR2 LQKENI. There are 15 residues in the CDR3. V lost 4 bases and J lost 6, with 15 bases in between. CDR3 sequence: CASSLEQAPPGELFF. CDR3 nucleotide sequence: TGTGCCAGCTCACTTGAGCAGGCCCCCCCCGGGGAGCTGTTTTTT. The full variable domain, in which reference TRBV18 and TRBJ2-2 provide the parts outside the CDR3, is NAGVMQNPRHLVRRRGQEARLRCSPMKGHSHVYWYRQLPEEGLKFMVYLQKENIIDESGMPKERFSAEFPKEGPSILRIQQVVRGDSAAYFCASSLEQAPPGELFFGEGSRLTVL.

The gene calls are TRBV4-1 and TRBJ1-5; D not certain. Trimming removed 0 bases at V and 0 bases at J, with 9 bases between. Germline CDR1 is MGHRA and CDR2 is YSYEKL. There are 16 residues in the CDR3. CDR3 sequence (DNA): TGCGCCAGCAGCCAAGAGCCCCAGAATAGCAATCAGCCCCAGCATTTT. Translating gives CASSQEPQNSNQPQHF.